This entry lists 9 T cell receptor beta chains sequenced from one sample in a study of blood T cell repertoires in COVID-19. TCRdb's copy holds only in-frame clones and misses some; the assay was immunoSEQ multiplex PCR. The sample consists of about 50,000 clones, about 82% of them appearing once. Specimen: peripheral blood. Receptor source: a woman between 55 and 75 years old with acute or convalescent COVID-19.

The chain couples TRBV5-5 to TRBJ2-5; D is uncertain. The CDR3 loop spans 15 amino acids. Germline CDR1 and CDR2: SGHKS and YYEKEE (reference sequence). V lost 5 bases and J lost 5, with 19 bases in between. CDR3 in amino acids: CASRLQPLGLETQYF. In DNA form, the CDR3 reads TGTGCCAGCAGGCTGCAACCTCTAGGCTTGGAGACCCAGTACTTC.

The chain couples TRBV28 to TRBJ2-1; 7 bases fit TRBD1. The CDR3 consists of 15 residues. Germline assignment: CDR1 MDHEN and CDR2 SYDVKM. J was trimmed by 7 bases and V by 5 bases; bases with no gene match: 11. The CDR3 region has the DNA TGTGCCAGCAGTCCCCTCGGGACAGTGACGAATGAGCAGTTCTTC. This sequence encodes CASSPLGTVTNEQFF.

The chain employs TRBV7-6 and TRBJ2-6; perhaps TRBD1 as D (5 bases). Between the trimmed V and J ends, which lost 6 bases and 3 bases, there was a span of 12 bases. In germline, CDR1 is SGHVS, CDR2 FNYEAQ. The CDR3 totals 15 residues. The CDR3: CASSKGLGGANVLTF. As DNA, the CDR3 is TGTGCCAGCAGTAAGGGGCTAGGTGGGGCCAACGTCCTGACTTTC. Full variable domain (rest looked up from reference TRBV7-6 and TRBJ2-6): GAGVSQSPRYKVTKRGQDVALRCDPISGHVSLYWYRQALGQGPEFLTYFNYEAQQDKSGLPNDRFSAERPEGSISTLTIQRTEQRDSAMYRCASSKGLGGANVLTFGAGSRLTVL.

This chain joins TRBV27 and TRBJ2-7; D is possibly TRBD1 (5 bases). V was pared by 3 bases and J by 4 bases, with 13 bases between. This CDR3 region has 14 residues. Germline CDR1 MNHEY, CDR2 SMNVEV (reference sequence). CDR3 sequence (DNA): TGTGCCAGCAGTTTCAGGGCAGGCTATTACGAGCAGTACTTC. Its translation is CASSFRAGYYEQYF.

V gene TRBV5-1 combines with J gene TRBJ2-2; D is uncertain. The CDR3 spans 12 residues. Trimming shortened V by 7 bases and J by 1 base, and 5 bases separated the two germline ends. Germline V CDR1 and CDR2: SGHRS, YFSETQ. The CDR3 sequence: CASFQNTGELFF. The CDR3 DNA is TGCGCCAGCTTCCAGAACACCGGGGAGCTGTTTTTT.

This clone was seen more than once but under ten times. The V gene is TRBV7-2, the J gene TRBJ1-2, with TRBD1 identical over 9 bases. Germline lookup yields CDR1 SGHTA and CDR2 FQGNSA. This CDR3 has 14 amino acids. V lost 1 base, J lost 4 bases, and 1 base stayed unmatched. The CDR3 region has the DNA TGTGCCAGCAGCTTAGACAGGGGGCCCTATGGCTACACCTTC. Translated, it gives CASSLDRGPYGYTF.

The chain links TRBV5-6 to TRBJ2-5; TRBD2 aligns across 8 bases. V lost 0 bases and J lost 1; bases outside the gene matches: 2. Looked up from germline, CDR1 is SGHDT and CDR2 is YYEEEE. CDR3 length: 15 amino acids. CDR3 bases: TGTGCCAGCAGCTTGGTAGCGGGACGCCAAGAGACCCAGTACTTC. The encoded protein is CASSLVAGRQETQYF.

The chain recombines TRBV5-1 with TRBJ1-2; a possible D gene is TRBD1 (6 bases). V was clipped by 4 bases and J by 7 bases, with 14 bases between them. Germline values: CDR1 SGHRS, CDR2 YFSETQ. The CDR3 runs 13 residues. The CDR3 DNA reads as TGCGCCAGCAGCGCCGAACAGGGAATTGGCTACACCTTC. This translates into CASSAEQGIGYTF.

The V and J genes are TRBV11-1 and TRBJ2-2; D is perhaps TRBD1 (6 bases). From germline, CDR1 is SGHAT and CDR2 FQDESV (reference sequence). The V end lost 1 base, the J end lost 15 bases, and 15 bases lay between the germline ends. The CDR3 sequence is 13 residues long. This CDR3 is CASSLVGAAKLFF. The CDR3 region has the DNA TGTGCCAGCAGCTTAGTGGGGGCCGCGAAGTTGTTTTTT.